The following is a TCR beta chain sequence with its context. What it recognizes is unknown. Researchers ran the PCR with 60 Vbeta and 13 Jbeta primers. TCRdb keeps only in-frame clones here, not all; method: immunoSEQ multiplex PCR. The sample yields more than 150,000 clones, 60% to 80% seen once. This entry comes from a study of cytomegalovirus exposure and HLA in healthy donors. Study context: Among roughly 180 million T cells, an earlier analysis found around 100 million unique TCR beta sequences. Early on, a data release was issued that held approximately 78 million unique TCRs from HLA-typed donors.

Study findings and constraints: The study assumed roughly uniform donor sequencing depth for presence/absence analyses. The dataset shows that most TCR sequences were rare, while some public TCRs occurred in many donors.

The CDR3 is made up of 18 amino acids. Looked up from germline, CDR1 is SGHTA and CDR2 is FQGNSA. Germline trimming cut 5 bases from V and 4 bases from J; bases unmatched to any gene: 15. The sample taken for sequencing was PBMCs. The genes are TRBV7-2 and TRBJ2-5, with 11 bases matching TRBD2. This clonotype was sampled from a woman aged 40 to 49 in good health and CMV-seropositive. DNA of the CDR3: TGTGCCAGCAGCCCCTATCGGGTAGCGGGAGGGTGGAGAGAGACCCAGTACTTC. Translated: CASSPYRVAGGWRETQYF.